This entry lists 6 T cell receptor beta chains sequenced from one sample in a study of GPR56 and killer-like receptors on CD4 memory cells (dated by TCRdb to the late 2010s). Five KLR/GPR56-defined CD4+ populations were enriched by fluorescence-activated cell sorting before TCRbeta sequencing. Sequencer: Illumina HiSeq 2500. Through TCRdb reprocessing, the reads give one entry per CDR3 protein sequence; DNA is omitted. This sample's listing comprises roughly 40 distinct CDR3 sequences. Sequencing was carried out using memory CD4+ T cells from blood. The receptors originated from a human donor in good health.

J is TRBJ2-5 and V is TRBV5-4. This CDR3 has 12 amino acids. Germline V gene lookup returns CDR1 SGHNT and CDR2 YYREEE (reference sequence). CDR3 loop: CASSLDQETQYF.

This sequence joins TRBV29-1 and TRBJ2-5; the D gene TCRdb calls, TRBD2, cannot be checked with no DNA. This CDR3 region has 14 residues. Per the germline V gene, CDR1 is SQVTM and CDR2 is ANQGSEA. CDR3: CSVEDAGRSETQYF.

The V gene is TRBV15, the J gene TRBJ1-2. Germline CDR1 LNHNV, CDR2 YYDKDF (reference sequence). This CDR3 has 13 amino acids. The CDR3 spells CATSRDYALGYTF.

The V gene is TRBV6-1, the J gene TRBJ1-1. Germline lookup yields CDR1 MNHNS and CDR2 SASEGT. The CDR3 is 12 amino acids. The CDR3 sequence: CGSEAFHTEAFF.

This chain joins TRBV6-1 and TRBJ1-1. CDR1 and CDR2 from the germline V gene are MNHNS and SASEGT. CDR3 length: 12 amino acids. The CDR3 loop is CASSEAFTEAFF.

The rearrangement uses TRBV15 and TRBJ1-1. Germline V gene data show CDR1 as LNHNV and CDR2 as YYDKDF (reference sequence). The CDR3 is 12 residues long. CDR3 loop: CATRDRPSEAFF.